This TCR beta chain was documented in a study of shared clonotypes between healthy human individuals. About the study: Each donor had three CD4 naive, three CD4 memory, two CD8 naive and one CD8 memory plate. Overall study findings and caveats: It was anticipated that sequencing depth would influence how many clonotypes donors shared. Non-shared clonotypes had lower generation probabilities than those shared by all four donors. Rarefaction exposed incomplete sorted-subset sequencing despite large depth.

For this clone: The antigen remains unidentified.

Profiling relied on immunoSEQ multiplex PCR, and the TCRdb table lists in-frame clones only, not all of them. The sample has 850,000 to 1,200,000 clones; about three quarters are singletons. The specimen was memory CD4+ T cells sorted from blood. Subset meaning: CD45RA-negative fraction. This TCR was sampled from a young man in good health.

The CDR3: CASSGGLQGFSDSPLHF. The CDR3, as DNA: TGCGCCAGCAGTGGAGGACTACAGGGGTTTAGCGATTCACCCCTCCACTTT. The rearrangement joins TRBV5-1 to TRBJ1-6, with 7 bases fitting TRBD1. Germline loops: CDR1 SGHRS, CDR2 YFSETQ. J gave up 8 bases and V 5 bases, and 16 bases lay outside the gene matches. CDR3 length equals 17 residues.